This T cell receptor (beta chain) was identified during a study of PD-L1 blockade in urothelial cancer. This clone occurred a few times. Patients were living with locally advanced or metastatic urothelial carcinoma. Each PCR had synthetic TCR analog templates added to it as a spike-in. This table comes from immunoSEQ multiplex PCR, and its TCRdb copy is limited to in-frame clones, with some not included. The profile shows tens of thousands of clones, about nine tenths of them singletons. The TCR comes from a woman between 70 and 85 years old with urothelial cancer. This specimen consisted of PBMCs, obtained around atezolizumab (anti-PD-L1) treatment.

The CDR3 spells CASSPQGAGYGYTF. Here the CDR3 DNA reads TGTGCCAGTAGTCCACAGGGAGCTGGCTATGGCTACACCTTC. The chain employs TRBV19 and TRBJ1-2, with D perhaps matching TRBD1 (6 bases). The V end was cut by 5 bases, the J end by 4 bases, with 14 bases between. The CDR3 runs 14 residues. Germline assignment: CDR1 LNHDA and CDR2 SQIVND (reference sequence).